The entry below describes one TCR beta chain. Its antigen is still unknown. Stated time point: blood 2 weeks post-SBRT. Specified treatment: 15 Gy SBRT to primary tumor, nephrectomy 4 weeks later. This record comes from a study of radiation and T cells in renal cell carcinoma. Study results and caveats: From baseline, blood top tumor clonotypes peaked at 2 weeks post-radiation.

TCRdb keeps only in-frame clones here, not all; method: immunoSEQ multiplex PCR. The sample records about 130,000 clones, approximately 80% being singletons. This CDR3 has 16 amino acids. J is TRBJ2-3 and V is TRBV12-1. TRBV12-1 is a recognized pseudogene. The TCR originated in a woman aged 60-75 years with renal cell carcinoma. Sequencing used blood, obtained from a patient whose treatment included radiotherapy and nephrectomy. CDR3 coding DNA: TGTGCCAGCAGCCTCGGTCCCACAAAGGGCACAGATACGCAGTATTTT. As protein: CASSLGPTKGTDTQYF.